This TCR beta chain was documented in a study of cytomegalovirus exposure and HLA in healthy donors. Study-level results: Researchers reported that a few CMV-associated chains were confirmed in vitro as CMV antigen-specific. Later analysis indicated greater clonal expansion among HLA-associated TCR beta chains than among equally common other chains. As a later analysis showed, a missense DCLRE1C variant was linked to trimming of TCR beta V- and J-genes.

Remarks on this clone: Its target is unknown.

This PCR relied on a set of 60 Vbeta primers and 13 Jbeta primers. The method was immunoSEQ multiplex PCR; TCRdb's version includes in-frame clones alone and lacks a portion of them. The sample shows 150,000 to 200,000 clones, 70% to 90% of them seen only once. Germline CDR1 GTSNPN, CDR2 SVGIG (reference sequence). The V gene end was trimmed by 2 bases and the J gene end by 7 bases; junction bases not matched to a gene: 4. This CDR3 comprises 13 residues. The chain combines TRBV30 with TRBJ1-4; 7 nucleotides line up with TRBD1. The sample comprised PBMCs. The source of this sequence is a man aged 18 to 35 in good health and CMV-seropositive. The CDR3 spells CAWSLKGAEKLFF. The DNA for the CDR3 is TGTGCCTGGAGTCTAAAGGGGGCTGAAAAACTGTTTTTT.